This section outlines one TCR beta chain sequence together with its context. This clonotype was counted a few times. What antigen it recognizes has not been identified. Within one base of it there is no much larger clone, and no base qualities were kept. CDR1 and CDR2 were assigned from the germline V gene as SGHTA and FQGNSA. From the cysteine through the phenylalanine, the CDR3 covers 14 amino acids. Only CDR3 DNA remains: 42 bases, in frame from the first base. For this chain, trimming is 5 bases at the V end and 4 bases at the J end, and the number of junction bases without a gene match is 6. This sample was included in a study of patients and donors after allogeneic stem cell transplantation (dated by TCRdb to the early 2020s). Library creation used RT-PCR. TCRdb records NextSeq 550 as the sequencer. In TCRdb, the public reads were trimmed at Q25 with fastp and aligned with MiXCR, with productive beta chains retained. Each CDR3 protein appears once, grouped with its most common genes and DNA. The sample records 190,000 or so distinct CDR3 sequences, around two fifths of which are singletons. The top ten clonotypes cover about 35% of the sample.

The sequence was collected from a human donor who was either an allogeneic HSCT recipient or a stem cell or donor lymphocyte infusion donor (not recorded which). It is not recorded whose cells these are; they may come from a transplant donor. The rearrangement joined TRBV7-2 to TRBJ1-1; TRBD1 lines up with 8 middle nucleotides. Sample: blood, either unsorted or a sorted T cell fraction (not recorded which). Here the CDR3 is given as CASSPGGSGTEAFF. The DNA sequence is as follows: TGTGCCAGCAGCCCAGGGGGCTCGGGCACTGAAGCTTTCTTT. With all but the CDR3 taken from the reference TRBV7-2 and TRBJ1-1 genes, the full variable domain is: GAGVSQSPSNKVTEKGKDVELRCDPISGHTALYWYRQSLGQGLEFLIYFQGNSAPDKSGLPSDRFSAERTGGSVSTLTIQRTQQEDSAVYLCASSPGGSGTEAFFGQGTRLTVV.